Listed here are 28 T cell receptor beta chains from one sample, sequenced in a study of blood T cell repertoires in COVID-19 (dated by TCRdb to about 2020). Receptor libraries were prepared by the immunoSEQ multiplex PCR assay. TCRdb took this table from immuneACCESS and kept in-frame rearrangements with V and J called. Such tables lack part of the clones; where checked against another copy, unresolved V genes explain under half of the gap, and the rest is unexplained. Recorded for this sample are about 110,000 clones; 82% of them occurred a single time. Jointly, the top ten make up about 15% of the sample. The sample consisted of peripheral blood. These receptors originate from a woman aged 60-75 years with acute or convalescent COVID-19.

The CDR3 protein is CASSLGGGGKHF. In DNA form, the CDR3 reads TGTGCCAGCAGTTTAGGAGGCGGGGGAAAGCATTTT. J is TRBJ1-5 and V is TRBV12-3 or TRBV12-4, with D tentatively TRBD1 (5 bases). Between the trimmed V and J ends, which lost 1 base and 14 bases, there was a span of 12 bases. This CDR3 region has 12 residues.

This clone was seen a few times. V is TRBV19 and J is TRBJ2-5; 9 bases fit TRBD1. The junction had 6 bases not matched to a gene; V was cut back by 8 bases and J by 5 bases. CDR3 length equals 13 residues. Per germline, CDR1 LNHDA and CDR2 SQIVND (reference sequence). CDR3 coding DNA: TGTGCCAGTTCCGGGACAGGGCAGGAGACCCAGTACTTC. Translation gives CASSGTGQETQYF.

The V gene is TRBV7-9, the J gene TRBJ2-7, with 8 positions matching TRBD1. Looked up from germline, CDR1 is SEHNR and CDR2 is FQNEAQ (reference sequence). V lost 4 bases and J lost 5; bases outside the gene matches: 10. The CDR3 has 15 residues. CDR3 in amino acids: CASSSRDRGKDEQYF. Here the CDR3 DNA reads TGTGCCAGCAGCTCGCGCGACAGGGGAAAGGACGAGCAGTACTTC.

The rearrangement links TRBV11-1 to TRBJ1-2, with 7 nucleotides matching TRBD1. Germline V gene sequence: CDR1 SGHAT, CDR2 FQDESV (reference sequence). V gave up 5 bases and J gave up 6 bases; unmatched junction bases: 6. The CDR3 runs to 13 residues. CDR3 in DNA: TGTGCCAGCAGCCTCCAGGGGGATCATGGCTACACCTTC. Protein sequence: CASSLQGDHGYTF.

This clone has only a few counts. This sequence joins TRBV30 and TRBJ1-2, with 7 bases fitting TRBD1. Unmatched junction bases numbered 11, after V lost 0 bases and J lost 7 bases. The CDR3 is 15 amino acids. Germline V gives CDR1 GTSNPN, CDR2 SVGIG (reference sequence). CDR3 sequence: CAWSVEGARLSGYTF. The CDR3 DNA follows: TGTGCCTGGAGTGTCGAGGGGGCGCGGCTCTCTGGCTACACCTTC. The full variable domain, completed using reference TRBV30 and TRBJ1-2, is SQTIHQWPATLVQPVGSPLSLECTVEGTSNPNLYWYRQAAGRGLQLLFYSVGIGQISSEVPQNLSASRPQDRQFILSSKKLLLSDSGFYLCAWSVEGARLSGYTFGSGTRLTVV.

V usage is TRBV4-3 and J usage is TRBJ1-1; D gene unclear. Germline loops: CDR1 LGHNA, CDR2 YSLEER. This CDR3 region has 16 residues. V gave up 0 bases and J gave up 1 base, with 12 bases separating them. CDR3 amino acids: CASSQDIERENTEAFF. In DNA form, the CDR3 reads TGCGCCAGCAGCCAAGATATCGAGAGGGAGAACACTGAAGCTTTCTTT.

The V call is TRBV3-1 (or the pseudogene TRBV3-2), the J call TRBJ2-5, with 13 bases that match TRBD2. Germline trimming cut 6 bases from V and 5 bases from J; bases unmatched to any gene: 6. The CDR3 consists of 15 residues. Germline-derived CDR1 and CDR2 are LGHDT and YNNKEL (reference sequence). The CDR3 is CASRTLAGGQETQYF. In DNA form, the CDR3 reads TGTGCCAGCAGGACACTAGCGGGGGGGCAGGAGACCCAGTACTTC.

The chain employs TRBV6-5 and TRBJ2-2, with D possibly being TRBD1 (5 bases). In germline, CDR1 is MNHEY, CDR2 SVGAGI. The CDR3 is 14 residues long. Trimming cost V 5 bases and J 5 bases, with 12 bases left between them. This CDR3 reads CASSPHTGTGELFF. The CDR3 bases are TGTGCCAGCAGTCCCCACACAGGAACCGGGGAGCTGTTTTTT.

The gene calls are TRBV2 and TRBJ2-2; no firm D call. Trimming took off 1 base at V and 5 bases at J, with 8 bases between the two ends. This CDR3 is 14 amino acids long. The V gene's germline CDR1 is SNHLY and CDR2 FYNNEI. For the CDR3, the DNA is TGTGCCAGCAGTGAAGACTCCAGGACCGGGGAGCTGTTTTTT. Protein sequence: CASSEDSRTGELFF.

The rearrangement uses TRBV7-2 and TRBJ2-7; perhaps TRBD1 as D (5 bases). Trimming removed 6 bases at V and 6 bases at J, with 18 bases between. The CDR3 extends over 14 amino acids. Germline V gives CDR1 SGHTA, CDR2 FQGNSA. CDR3 nucleotides: TGTGCCAGCAGTTCGGTCTGGGGCCAGGGCGAGCAGTACTTC. It translates to CASSSVWGQGEQYF.

In this sample, this clone turned up once. The V and J genes are TRBV29-1 and TRBJ1-1, with TRBD1 matching over 7 bases. Looked up from germline, CDR1 is SQVTM and CDR2 is ANQGSEA. The junction had 4 bases not matched to a gene; V was cut back by 3 bases and J by 0 bases. CDR3 length: 14 amino acids. In DNA, the CDR3 is TGCAGCGTTGACGGGACAGCTATGAACACTGAAGCTTTCTTT. Amino acids: CSVDGTAMNTEAFF.

The rearrangement uses TRBV3-1 (or the pseudogene TRBV3-2) and TRBJ1-1; D is perhaps TRBD1 (5 bases). Germline values: CDR1 LGHDT, CDR2 YNNKEL (reference sequence). V shed 4 bases and J shed 0 bases, with 12 bases lying between them. There are 15 residues in the CDR3. The CDR3 coding sequence is TGTGCCAGCAGCCTCTTCGACAGTTTGAACACTGAAGCTTTCTTT. Translating it yields CASSLFDSLNTEAFF.

The genes are TRBV5-5 and TRBJ1-1, with 7 bases matching TRBD1. CDR3 length: 11 residues. The V segment lost 4 bases and the J segment 12 bases; nucleotides outside the gene matches: 6. The germline V gene encodes CDR1 SGHKS and CDR2 YYEKEE (reference sequence). CDR3 DNA: TGTGCCAGCAGCGCGTCGACAGGGACTTTCTTT. It yields the protein CASSASTGTFF.

The CDR3 DNA reads TGCGCCAGCAGCAGAACAGGGGGAAAGACTGAAGCTTTCTTT. This encodes CASSRTGGKTEAFF. The rearrangement uses TRBV10-2 and TRBJ1-1; 8 bases are shared with TRBD1. Germline CDR1 is WSHSY and CDR2 is SAAADI. The CDR3 spans 14 residues. Germline trimming cut 6 bases from V and 5 bases from J; bases unmatched to any gene: 8.

The chain combines TRBV2 with TRBJ1-5; unclear D gene. The CDR3 covers 14 residues. Between the trimmed V and J ends, which lost 5 bases and 3 bases, there was a span of 11 bases. CDR1 SNHLY and CDR2 FYNNEI come from the germline V gene. The CDR3 DNA sequence: TGTGCCAGCAGTCAACAGACGTCCAATCAGCCCCAGCATTTT. Its translation: CASSQQTSNQPQHF.

The chain carries TRBV7-2 and TRBJ1-1; D possibly corresponds to TRBD1 (6 bases). This CDR3 spans 13 amino acids. Germline values: CDR1 SGHTA, CDR2 FQGNSA. V was cut by 3 bases and J by 5 bases, with 10 bases left in between. In DNA, the CDR3 is TGTGCCAGCAGCTTGACAGGTATTACTGAAGCTTTCTTT. Translated, it gives CASSLTGITEAFF.

CDR3 DNA sequence: TGTGCCAGCAGCTTAGAAGGGTGGACAGGGGCGGACTACACCTTC. Its protein product is CASSLEGWTGADYTF. The V gene is TRBV7-6, the J gene TRBJ1-2, with 9 bases aligning to TRBD1. The J segment lost 10 bases and the V segment lost 1 base, leaving 10 bases of the junction unmatched. CDR1 is SGHVS and CDR2 is FNYEAQ in the germline V gene. The length of the CDR3 is 15 residues.

This clone was observed once. V usage is TRBV29-1 and J usage is TRBJ2-7, with TRBD1 matching over 7 bases. The CDR3 spans 14 residues. After removal of 3 bases from V and 0 bases from J, the junction contained 5 bases not matched to a gene. Germline V gives CDR1 SQVTM, CDR2 ANQGSEA. The CDR3 DNA reads as TGCAGCGTTGATGTGACAGGGAGCTCCTACGAGCAGTACTTC. This gives the protein CSVDVTGSSYEQYF.

The V and J genes are TRBV3-1 (or the pseudogene TRBV3-2) and TRBJ2-7; D not resolved. CDR3 size: 11 residues. Germline-derived CDR1 and CDR2 are LGHDT and YNNKEL (reference sequence). The V end lost 8 bases, the J end lost 2 bases, and 7 bases lay between the germline ends. In DNA, the CDR3 is TGTGCCAGCGGTTCTACCTACGAGCAGTACTTC. Its translation: CASGSTYEQYF.

The rearrangement links TRBV12-3 or TRBV12-4 to TRBJ1-1; D uncertain. This CDR3 region has 13 residues. Trimming removed 6 bases from V and 2 bases from J, with 10 bases in between. For the CDR3, the DNA is TGTGCCAGCAGGACTTATGGCAACACTGAAGCTTTCTTT. Translation: CASRTYGNTEAFF.

The gene calls are TRBV6-5 and TRBJ2-5; 11 bases map to TRBD2. CDR1 and CDR2 from the germline V gene are MNHEY and SVGAGI. This CDR3 is built from 14 residues. V gave up 4 bases and J gave up 3 bases; unmatched junction bases: 1. CDR3 DNA: TGTGCCAGCAGTTTAGCGGGGGGGGAAGAGACCCAGTACTTC. Translation gives CASSLAGGEETQYF.

This rearrangement joins TRBV18 to TRBJ2-5, with 7 bases fitting TRBD2. The CDR3 runs 14 residues. Looked up from germline, CDR1 is KGHSH and CDR2 is LQKENI. V gave up 4 bases and J gave up 3 bases; unmatched junction bases: 5. The CDR3 coding sequence is TGTGCCAGCTCACGGGACTATGGGGAAGAGACCCAGTACTTC. It specifies CASSRDYGEETQYF.

The rearrangement joins TRBV6-2 or TRBV6-3 to TRBJ2-4; 8 nucleotides agree with TRBD1. Trimming cost V 2 bases and J 2 bases; bases outside gene matches: 14. The CDR3 has 19 amino acids. Germline V gene sequence: CDR1 MNHEY, CDR2 SVGEGT. This CDR3 is CASSYPMWQGALSKNIQYF. CDR3 sequence (DNA): TGTGCCAGCAGTTACCCCATGTGGCAGGGGGCGCTTTCCAAAAACATTCAGTACTTC.

Ten or more counts support this clone. The chain recombines TRBV5-1 with TRBJ1-1; D is unclear. Trimming removed 4 bases from V and 3 bases from J, with 7 bases in between. The CDR3 loop spans 12 amino acids. CDR1 and CDR2 (germline): SGHRS, YFSETQ. DNA of the CDR3: TGCGCCAGCAGCGGAGGGTACACTGAAGCTTTCTTT. Translated, it gives CASSGGYTEAFF.

This clone was seen only a few times. V usage is TRBV18 and J usage is TRBJ2-5; D perhaps matches TRBD1 (6 bases). With 2 bases removed from V and 4 bases from J, the gap between germline ends came to 11 bases. This CDR3 region has 14 residues. Germline V lookup: CDR1 KGHSH, CDR2 LQKENI. The DNA for the CDR3 is TGTGCCAGCTCACCAATCAGGGGCGGAGAGACCCAGTACTTC. Amino acids: CASSPIRGGETQYF.

The chain links TRBV12-5 to TRBJ1-2; D uncertain. The V gene's germline CDR1 is LGHNT and CDR2 FRNRAP. The length of the CDR3 is 11 residues. V was pared by 0 bases and J by 12 bases, with 8 bases between. CDR3 residues: CASGLVHTDTF. CDR3 nucleotide sequence: TGTGCTAGTGGTTTGGTACACACAGACACCTTC.

The V gene is TRBV12-3 or TRBV12-4, the J gene TRBJ1-2; D remains unclear. The V end was cut by 1 base, the J end by 8 bases, with 11 bases between. The CDR3 sequence is 13 residues long. The CDR3 nucleotides are TGTGCCAGCAGTTTAGGGACTCCGCAAGGCTACACCTTC. This sequence encodes CASSLGTPQGYTF.

The rearrangement joins TRBV6-2 or TRBV6-3 to TRBJ1-1, with D tentatively TRBD1 (6 bases). Germline V lookup: CDR1 MNHEY, CDR2 SVGEGT. CDR3 length equals 15 residues. V shed 4 bases and J shed 0 bases, with 12 bases lying between them. CDR3 in DNA: TGTGCCAGCAGTTCCAGGGGAGCCCTGAACACTGAAGCTTTCTTT. It is translated as CASSSRGALNTEAFF.